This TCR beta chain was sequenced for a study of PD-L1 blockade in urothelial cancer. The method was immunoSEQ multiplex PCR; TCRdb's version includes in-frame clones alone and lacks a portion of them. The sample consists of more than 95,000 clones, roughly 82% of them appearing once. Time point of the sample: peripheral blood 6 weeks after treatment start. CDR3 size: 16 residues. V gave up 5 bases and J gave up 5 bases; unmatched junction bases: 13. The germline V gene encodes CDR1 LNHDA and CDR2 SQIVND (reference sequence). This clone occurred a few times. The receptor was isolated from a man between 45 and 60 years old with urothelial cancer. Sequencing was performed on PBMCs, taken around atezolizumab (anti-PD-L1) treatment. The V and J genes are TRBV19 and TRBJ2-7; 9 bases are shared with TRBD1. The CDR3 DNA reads TGTGCCAGTAGTCCACCTGGAGGGACAGGGTTCAACGAGCAGTACTTC. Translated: CASSPPGGTGFNEQYF.